The T cell receptor beta chain described here comes from a study of T cells in Graves' hyperthyroidism and ophthalmopathy. Whole-study findings and limits: Progression to ophthalmopathy was predicted a median of approximately 6.4 months early.

It was RNA transcripts that yielded the amplified TCR beta CDR3 regions. The study used the HTBI primer set for a first-round RT-PCR of the TCR CDR3. TCRdb recomputed calls from the multiplex PCR reads with MiXCR, one row per CDR3 protein. The sample has roughly 570,000 distinct CDR3 sequences, around a sixth seen once. This clonotype was detected only once. Its antigen is still unknown. Calling Graves' hyperthyroidism stable meant ophthalmopathy did not progress within 18 months. Investigators excluded patients with uncontrolled infection, other autoimmune disease, pregnancy or lactation. The source material was blood. The sequence was collected from a woman in her twenties or thirties with Graves' hyperthyroidism.

CDR3 nucleotide sequence: TGTGCCACCAGTGATCCGGACGGCGACTCTGGAAACACCATATATTTT. Protein sequence: CATSDPDGDSGNTIYF. The V gene is TRBV24-1, the J gene TRBJ1-3; D call uncertain. CDR1 is KGHDR and CDR2 is SFDVKD in the germline V gene. Trimming shortened V by 3 bases and J by 0 bases, and 11 bases separated the two germline ends. This CDR3 has 16 amino acids.